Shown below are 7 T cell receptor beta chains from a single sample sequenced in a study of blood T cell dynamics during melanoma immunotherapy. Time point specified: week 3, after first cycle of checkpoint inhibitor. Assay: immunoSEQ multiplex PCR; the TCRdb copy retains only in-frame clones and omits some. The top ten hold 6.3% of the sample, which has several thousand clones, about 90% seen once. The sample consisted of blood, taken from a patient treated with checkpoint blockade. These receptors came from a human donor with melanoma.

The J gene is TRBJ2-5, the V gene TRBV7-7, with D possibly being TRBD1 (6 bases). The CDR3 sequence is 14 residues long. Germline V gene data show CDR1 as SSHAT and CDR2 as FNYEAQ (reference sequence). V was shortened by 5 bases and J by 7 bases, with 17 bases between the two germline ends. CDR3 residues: CASSARGIPGTQYF. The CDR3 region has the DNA TGTGCCAGCAGCGCTAGGGGGATTCCTGGGACCCAGTACTTC.

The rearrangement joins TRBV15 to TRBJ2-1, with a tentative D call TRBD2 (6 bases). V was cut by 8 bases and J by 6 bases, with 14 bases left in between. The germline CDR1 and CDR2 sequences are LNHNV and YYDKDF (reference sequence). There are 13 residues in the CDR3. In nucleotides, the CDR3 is TGTGCCACCCACGGGACTGCCCTCAATGAGCAGTTCTTC. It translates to CATHGTALNEQFF.

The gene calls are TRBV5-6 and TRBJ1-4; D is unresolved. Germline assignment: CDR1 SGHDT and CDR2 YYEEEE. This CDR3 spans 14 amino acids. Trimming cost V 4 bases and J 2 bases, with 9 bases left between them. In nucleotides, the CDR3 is TGTGCCAGCAGCCTTGGTAACACTAATGAAAAACTGTTTTTT. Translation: CASSLGNTNEKLFF.

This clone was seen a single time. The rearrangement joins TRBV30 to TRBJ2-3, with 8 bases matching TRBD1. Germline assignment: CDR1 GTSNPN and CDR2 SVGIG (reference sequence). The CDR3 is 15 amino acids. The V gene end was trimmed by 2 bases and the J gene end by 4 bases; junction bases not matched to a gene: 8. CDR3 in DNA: TGTGCCTGGAGTCTCGGACAGGGTGATTCAGATACGCAGTATTTT. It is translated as CAWSLGQGDSDTQYF. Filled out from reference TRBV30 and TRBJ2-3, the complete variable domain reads SQTIHQWPATLVQPVGSPLSLECTVEGTSNPNLYWYRQAAGRGLQLLFYSVGIGQISSEVPQNLSASRPQDRQFILSSKKLLLSDSGFYLCAWSLGQGDSDTQYFGPGTRLTVL.

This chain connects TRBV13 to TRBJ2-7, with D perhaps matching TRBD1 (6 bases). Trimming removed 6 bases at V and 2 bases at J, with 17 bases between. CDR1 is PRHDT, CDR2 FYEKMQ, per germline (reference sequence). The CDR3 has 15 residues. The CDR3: CASSNRAGWAYEQYF. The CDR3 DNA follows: TGTGCCAGCAGTAACAGGGCAGGGTGGGCCTACGAGCAGTACTTC.

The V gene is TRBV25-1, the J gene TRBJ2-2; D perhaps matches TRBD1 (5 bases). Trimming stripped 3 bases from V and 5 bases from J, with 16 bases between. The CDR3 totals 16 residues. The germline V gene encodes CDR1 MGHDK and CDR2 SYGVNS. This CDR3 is CASSDAGRGGTGELFF. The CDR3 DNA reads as TGTGCCAGCAGTGATGCAGGGCGCGGTGGGACCGGGGAGCTGTTTTTT.

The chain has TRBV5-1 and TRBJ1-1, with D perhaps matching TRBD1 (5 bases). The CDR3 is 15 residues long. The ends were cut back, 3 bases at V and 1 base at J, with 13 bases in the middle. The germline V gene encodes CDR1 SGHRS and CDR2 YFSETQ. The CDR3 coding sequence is TGCGCCAGCAGCTACGGGGGAGAAGGGAACACTGAAGCTTTCTTT. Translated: CASSYGGEGNTEAFF.